This TCR beta chain emerged from a study of shared clonotypes between healthy human individuals. The run depth of the assay was deep. Sequencing was performed with immunoSEQ multiplex PCR; in TCRdb, only in-frame clones are kept and a portion is missing. The sample consists of fewer than 100,000 clones, 67% of them appearing once. On this clone: Its target is unknown.

Adult donors, all healthy and HIV-negative, had no recent acute infections or vaccinations. Study results and limitations: Naive CD4 clonotypes were shared across a few donors at about 5%.

Material: memory CD8+ T cells sorted from blood. Subset: CD45RO+ cells pooled with CCR7-negative TemRA cells. The TCR originated in a man younger than 45 in good health.

CDR3 DNA: TGTGCCAGCAGCCTACAAGACAGTGAAGGGGAGCCCCAGCATTTT. It encodes CASSLQDSEGEPQHF. V gene TRBV7-9 combines with J gene TRBJ1-5; tentatively, D is TRBD1 (5 bases). In germline, CDR1 is SEHNR, CDR2 FQNEAQ (reference sequence). V was pared by 5 bases and J by 8 bases, with 19 bases between. The CDR3 length is 15 residues.